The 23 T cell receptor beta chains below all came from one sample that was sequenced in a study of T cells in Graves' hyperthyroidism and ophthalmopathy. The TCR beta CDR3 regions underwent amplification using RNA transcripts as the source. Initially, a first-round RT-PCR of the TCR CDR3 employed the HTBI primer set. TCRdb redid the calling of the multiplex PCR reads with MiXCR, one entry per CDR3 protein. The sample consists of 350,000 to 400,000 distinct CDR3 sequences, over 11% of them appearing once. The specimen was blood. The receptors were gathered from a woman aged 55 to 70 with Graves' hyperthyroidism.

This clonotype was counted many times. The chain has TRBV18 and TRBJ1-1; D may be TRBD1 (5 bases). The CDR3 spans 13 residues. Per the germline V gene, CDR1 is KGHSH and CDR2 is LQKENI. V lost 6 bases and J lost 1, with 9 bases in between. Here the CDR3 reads CASSRDGNTEAFF. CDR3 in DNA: TGTGCCAGCTCGAGGGACGGGAACACTGAAGCTTTCTTT.

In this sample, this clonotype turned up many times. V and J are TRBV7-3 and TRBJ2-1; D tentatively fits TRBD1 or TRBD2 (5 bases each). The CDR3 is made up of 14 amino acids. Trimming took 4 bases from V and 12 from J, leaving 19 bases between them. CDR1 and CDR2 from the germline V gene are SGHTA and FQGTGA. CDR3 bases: TGTGCCAGCAGCTCCGGGACGAGCGATAATCGGCAGTTCTTC. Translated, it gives CASSSGTSDNRQFF.

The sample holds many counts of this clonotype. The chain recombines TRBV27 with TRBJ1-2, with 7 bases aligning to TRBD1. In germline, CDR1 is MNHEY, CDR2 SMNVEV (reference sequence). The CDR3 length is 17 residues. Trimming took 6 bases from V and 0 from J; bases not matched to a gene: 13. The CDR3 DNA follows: TGTGCCAGCAGCTTAGATTCAAGAACAGGGGCTAACTATGGCTACACCTTC. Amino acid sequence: CASSLDSRTGANYGYTF.

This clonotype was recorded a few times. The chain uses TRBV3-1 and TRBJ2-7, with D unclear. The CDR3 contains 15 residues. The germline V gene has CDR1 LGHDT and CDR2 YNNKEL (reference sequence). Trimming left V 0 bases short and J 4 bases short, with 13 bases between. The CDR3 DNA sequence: TGTGCCAGCAGCCAAGATGTAGAGCCGGAATACGAGCAGTACTTC. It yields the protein CASSQDVEPEYEQYF.

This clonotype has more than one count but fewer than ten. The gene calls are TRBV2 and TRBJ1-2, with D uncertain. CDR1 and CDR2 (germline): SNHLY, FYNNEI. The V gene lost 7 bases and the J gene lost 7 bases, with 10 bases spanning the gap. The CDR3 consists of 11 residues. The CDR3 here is CASTLAPGYTF. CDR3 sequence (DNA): TGTGCCAGCACTCTGGCCCCTGGCTACACCTTC. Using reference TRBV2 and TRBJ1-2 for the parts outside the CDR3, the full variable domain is EPEVTQTPSHQVTQMGQEVILRCVPISNHLYFYWYRQILGQKVEFLVSFYNNEISEKSEIFDDQFSVERPDGSNFTLKIRSTKLEDSAMYFCASTLAPGYTFGSGTRLTVV.

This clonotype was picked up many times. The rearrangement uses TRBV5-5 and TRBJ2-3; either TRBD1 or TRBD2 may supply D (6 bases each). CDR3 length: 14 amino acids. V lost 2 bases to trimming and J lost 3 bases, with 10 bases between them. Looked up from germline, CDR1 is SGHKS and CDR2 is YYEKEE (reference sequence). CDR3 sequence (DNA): TGTGCCAGCAGCTTCGGGGGCGAAACAGATACGCAGTATTTT. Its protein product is CASSFGGETDTQYF.

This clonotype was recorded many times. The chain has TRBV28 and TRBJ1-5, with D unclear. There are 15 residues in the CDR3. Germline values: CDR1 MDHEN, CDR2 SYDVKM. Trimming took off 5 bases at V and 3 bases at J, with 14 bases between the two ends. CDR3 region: CASSPAWGNNQPQHF. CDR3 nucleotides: TGTGCCAGCAGTCCCGCGTGGGGTAACAATCAGCCCCAGCATTTT.

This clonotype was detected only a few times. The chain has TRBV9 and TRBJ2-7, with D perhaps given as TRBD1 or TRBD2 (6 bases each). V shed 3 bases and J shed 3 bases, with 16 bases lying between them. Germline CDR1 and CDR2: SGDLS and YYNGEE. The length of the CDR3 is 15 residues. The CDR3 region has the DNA TGTGCCAGCAGCGAGGGGGAGGCGTCGTTCTACGAGCAGTACTTC. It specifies CASSEGEASFYEQYF.

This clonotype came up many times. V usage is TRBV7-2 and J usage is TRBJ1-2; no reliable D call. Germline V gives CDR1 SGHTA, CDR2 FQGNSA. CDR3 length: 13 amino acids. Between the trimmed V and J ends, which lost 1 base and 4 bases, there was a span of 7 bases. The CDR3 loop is CASSLVQAYGYTF. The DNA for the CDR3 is TGTGCCAGCAGCTTAGTCCAAGCCTATGGCTACACCTTC.

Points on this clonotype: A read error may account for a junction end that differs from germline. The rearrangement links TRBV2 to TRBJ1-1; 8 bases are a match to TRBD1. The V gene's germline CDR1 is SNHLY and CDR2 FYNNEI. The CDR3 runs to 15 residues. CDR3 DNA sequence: TGTGCCAGCAGTGAGTTGGGCAGGGGGCCAGATGAAACTTTCTTT. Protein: CASSELGRGPDETFF.

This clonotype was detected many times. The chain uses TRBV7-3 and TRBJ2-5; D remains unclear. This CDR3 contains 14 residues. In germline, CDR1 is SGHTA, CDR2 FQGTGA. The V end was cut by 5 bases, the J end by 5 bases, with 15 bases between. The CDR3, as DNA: TGTGCCAGCAGCCCCGCTGGAATTCGGGAGACCCAGTACTTC. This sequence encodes CASSPAGIRETQYF. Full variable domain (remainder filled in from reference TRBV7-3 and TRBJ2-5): GAGVSQTPSNKVTEKGKYVELRCDPISGHTALYWYRQSLGQGPEFLIYFQGTGAADDSGLPNDRFFAVRPEGSVSTLKIQRTERGDSAVYLCASSPAGIRETQYFGPGTRLLVL.

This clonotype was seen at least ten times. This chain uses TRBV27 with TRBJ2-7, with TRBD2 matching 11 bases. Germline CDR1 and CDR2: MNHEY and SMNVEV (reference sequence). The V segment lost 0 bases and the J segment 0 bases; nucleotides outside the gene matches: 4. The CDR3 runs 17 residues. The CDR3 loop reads CASSLSGLADFSYEQYF. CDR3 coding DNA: TGTGCCAGCAGTTTATCGGGACTAGCGGACTTCTCCTACGAGCAGTACTTC.

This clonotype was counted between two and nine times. The CDR3, as DNA: TGTGCCAGCAGCCAAGGCGGGAGGGCCGCTTGGAATGAGCAGTTCTTC. Amino acids: CASSQGGRAAWNEQFF. The chain combines TRBV11-1 with TRBJ2-1; 9 bases fit TRBD2. CDR1 is SGHAT and CDR2 is FQDESV in the germline V gene (reference sequence). Germline trimming cut 5 bases from V and 7 bases from J; bases unmatched to any gene: 12. The CDR3 runs 16 residues. The variable domain in full, with the rest retrieved from reference TRBV11-1 and TRBJ2-1, is EAEVAQSPRYKITEKSQAVAFWCDPISGHATLYWYRQILGQGPELLVQFQDESVVDDSQLPKDRFSAERLKGVDSTLKIQPAELGDSAMYLCASSQGGRAAWNEQFFGPGTRLTVL.

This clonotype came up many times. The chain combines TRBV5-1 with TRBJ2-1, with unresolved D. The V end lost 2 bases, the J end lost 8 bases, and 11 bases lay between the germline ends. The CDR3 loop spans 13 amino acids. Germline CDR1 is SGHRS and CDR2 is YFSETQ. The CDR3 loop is CASSFRYRDEQFF. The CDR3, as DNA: TGCGCCAGCAGCTTCAGGTATCGGGATGAGCAGTTCTTC.

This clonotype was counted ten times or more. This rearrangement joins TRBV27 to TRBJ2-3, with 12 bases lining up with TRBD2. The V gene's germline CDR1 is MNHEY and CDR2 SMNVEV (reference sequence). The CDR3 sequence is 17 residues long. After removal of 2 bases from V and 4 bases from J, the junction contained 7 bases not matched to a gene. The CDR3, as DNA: TGTGCCAGCAGTTTAGTACTAGCGGGAGGATTTGCAGATACGCAGTATTTT. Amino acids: CASSLVLAGGFADTQYF.

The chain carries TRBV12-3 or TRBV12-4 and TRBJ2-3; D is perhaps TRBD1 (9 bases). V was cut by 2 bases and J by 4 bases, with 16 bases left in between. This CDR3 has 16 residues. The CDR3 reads CASSLHSGTGPDTQYF. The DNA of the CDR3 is TGTGCCAGCAGTTTACATAGCGGGACAGGGCCAGATACGCAGTATTTT.

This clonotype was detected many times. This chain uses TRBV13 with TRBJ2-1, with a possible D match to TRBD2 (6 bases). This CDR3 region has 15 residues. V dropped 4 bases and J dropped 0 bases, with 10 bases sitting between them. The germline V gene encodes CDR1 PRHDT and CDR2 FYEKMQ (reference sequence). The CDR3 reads CASSSGVGSYNEQFF. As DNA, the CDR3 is TGTGCCAGCAGCTCGGGAGTTGGCTCCTACAATGAGCAGTTCTTC.

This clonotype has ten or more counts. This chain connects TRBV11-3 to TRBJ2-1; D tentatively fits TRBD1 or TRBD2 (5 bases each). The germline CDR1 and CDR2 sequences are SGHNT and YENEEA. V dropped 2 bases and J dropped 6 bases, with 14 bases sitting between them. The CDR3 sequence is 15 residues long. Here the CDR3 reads CASSLPGTAFNEQFF. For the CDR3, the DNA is TGTGCCAGCAGCTTACCCGGGACCGCGTTCAATGAGCAGTTCTTC.

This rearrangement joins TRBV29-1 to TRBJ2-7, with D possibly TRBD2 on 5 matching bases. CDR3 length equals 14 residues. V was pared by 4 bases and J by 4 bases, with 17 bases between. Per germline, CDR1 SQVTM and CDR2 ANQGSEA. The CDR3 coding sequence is TGCAGCGTTGCTACTCAACTAGACACATACGAGCAGTACTTC. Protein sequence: CSVATQLDTYEQYF.

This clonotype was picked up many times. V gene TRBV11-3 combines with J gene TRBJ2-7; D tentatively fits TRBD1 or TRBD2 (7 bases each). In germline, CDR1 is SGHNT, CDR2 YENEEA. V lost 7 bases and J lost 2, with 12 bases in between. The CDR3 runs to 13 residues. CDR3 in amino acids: CASTRGGPYEQYF. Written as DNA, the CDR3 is TGTGCCAGCACCAGGGGGGGGCCCTACGAGCAGTACTTC.

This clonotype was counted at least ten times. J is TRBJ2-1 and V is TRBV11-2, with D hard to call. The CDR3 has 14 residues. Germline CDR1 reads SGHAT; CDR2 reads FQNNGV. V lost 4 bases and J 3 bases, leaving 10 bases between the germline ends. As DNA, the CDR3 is TGTGCCAGCAGCTCCATAAGGCACTACAATGAGCAGTTCTTC. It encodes CASSSIRHYNEQFF.

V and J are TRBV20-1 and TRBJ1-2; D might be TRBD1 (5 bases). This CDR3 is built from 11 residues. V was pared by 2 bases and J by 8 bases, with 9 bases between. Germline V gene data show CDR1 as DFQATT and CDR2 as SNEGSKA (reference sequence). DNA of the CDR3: TGCAGTGCTAGACCAGGGTTAGGCTACACCTTC. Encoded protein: CSARPGLGYTF.

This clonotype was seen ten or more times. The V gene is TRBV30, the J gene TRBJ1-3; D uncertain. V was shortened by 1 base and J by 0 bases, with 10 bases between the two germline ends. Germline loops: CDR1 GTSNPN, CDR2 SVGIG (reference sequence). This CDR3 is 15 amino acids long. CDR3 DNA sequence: TGTGCCTGGAGTGGAGACTGGCGCTCTGGAAACACCATATATTTT. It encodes CAWSGDWRSGNTIYF.